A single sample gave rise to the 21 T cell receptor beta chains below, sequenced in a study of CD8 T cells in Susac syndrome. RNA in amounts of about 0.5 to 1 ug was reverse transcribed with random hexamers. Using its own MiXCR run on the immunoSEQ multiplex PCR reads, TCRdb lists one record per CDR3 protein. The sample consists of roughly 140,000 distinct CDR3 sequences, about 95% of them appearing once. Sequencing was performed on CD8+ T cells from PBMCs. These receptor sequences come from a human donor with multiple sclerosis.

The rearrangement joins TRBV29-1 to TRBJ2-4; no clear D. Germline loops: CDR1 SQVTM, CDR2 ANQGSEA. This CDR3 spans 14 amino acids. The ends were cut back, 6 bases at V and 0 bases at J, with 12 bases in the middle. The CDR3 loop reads CSVETDLAKNIQYF. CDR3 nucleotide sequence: TGCAGCGTAGAGACTGACCTAGCCAAAAACATTCAGTACTTC.

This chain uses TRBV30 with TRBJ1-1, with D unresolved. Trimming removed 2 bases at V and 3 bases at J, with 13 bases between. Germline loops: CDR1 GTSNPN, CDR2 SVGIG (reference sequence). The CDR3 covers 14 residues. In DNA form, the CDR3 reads TGTGCCTGGAGTATCACCGGAGTCTACACTGAAGCTTTCTTT. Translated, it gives CAWSITGVYTEAFF.

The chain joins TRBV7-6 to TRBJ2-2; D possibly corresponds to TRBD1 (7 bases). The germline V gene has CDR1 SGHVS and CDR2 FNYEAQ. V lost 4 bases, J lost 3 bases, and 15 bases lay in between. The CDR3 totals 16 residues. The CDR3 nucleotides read TGTGCCAGCAGCTCTTTGGGCGGGACAGACACCGGGGAGCTGTTTTTT. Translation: CASSSLGGTDTGELFF. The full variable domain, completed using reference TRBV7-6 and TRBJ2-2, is GAGVSQSPRYKVTKRGQDVALRCDPISGHVSLYWYRQALGQGPEFLTYFNYEAQQDKSGLPNDRFSAERPEGSISTLTIQRTEQRDSAMYRCASSSLGGTDTGELFFGEGSRLTVL.

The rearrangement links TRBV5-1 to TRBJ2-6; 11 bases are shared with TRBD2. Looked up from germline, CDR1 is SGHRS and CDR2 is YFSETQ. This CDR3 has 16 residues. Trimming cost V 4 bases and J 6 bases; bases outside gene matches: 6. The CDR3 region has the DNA TGCGCCAGCAGCCTTGCTAGCGGGGGGCCGGCCAACGTCCTGACTTTC. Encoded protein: CASSLASGGPANVLTF.

CDR3 protein: CASSQVSGQYNSPLHF. The CDR3 DNA follows: TGTGCCAGCAGCCAAGTTTCGGGACAGTATAATTCACCCCTCCACTTT. This chain links TRBV3-1 with TRBJ1-6, with 7 bases aligning to TRBD1. J gave up 4 bases and V 1 base, and 4 bases lay outside the gene matches. Germline lookup yields CDR1 LGHDT and CDR2 YNNKEL (reference sequence). The CDR3 runs 16 residues. The variable domain in full, completed from reference TRBV3-1 and TRBJ1-6, reads DTAVSQTPKYLVTQMGNDKSIKCEQNLGHDTMYWYKQDSKKFLKIMFSYNNKELIINETVPNRFSPKSPDKAHLNLHINSLELGDSAVYFCASSQVSGQYNSPLHFGNGTRLTVT.

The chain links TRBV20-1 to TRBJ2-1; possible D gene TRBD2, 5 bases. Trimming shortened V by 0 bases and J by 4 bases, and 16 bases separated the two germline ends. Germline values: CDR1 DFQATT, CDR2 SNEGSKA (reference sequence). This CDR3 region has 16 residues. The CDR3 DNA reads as TGCAGTGCTAGAGATCTTCGGGTAGCGCAGTACAATGAGCAGTTCTTC. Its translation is CSARDLRVAQYNEQFF.

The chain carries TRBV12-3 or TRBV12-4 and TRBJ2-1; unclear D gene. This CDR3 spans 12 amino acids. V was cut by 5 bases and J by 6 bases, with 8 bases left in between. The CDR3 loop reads CASSLLINEQFF. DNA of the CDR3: TGTGCCAGCAGTCTCCTGATCAATGAGCAGTTCTTC.

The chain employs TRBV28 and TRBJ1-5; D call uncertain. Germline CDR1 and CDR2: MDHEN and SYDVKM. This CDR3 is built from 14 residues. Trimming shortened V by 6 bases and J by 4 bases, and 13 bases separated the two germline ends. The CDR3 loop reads CASSNTRGNQPQHF. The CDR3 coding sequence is TGTGCCAGCAGCAATACTCGGGGAAATCAGCCCCAGCATTTT.

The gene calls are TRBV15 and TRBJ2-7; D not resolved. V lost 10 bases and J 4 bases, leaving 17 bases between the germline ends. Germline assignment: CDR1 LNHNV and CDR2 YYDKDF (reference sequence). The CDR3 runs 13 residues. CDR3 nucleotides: TGTGCCATAGGTGGGCAGGCGCCGTACGAGCAGTACTTC. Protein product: CAIGGQAPYEQYF. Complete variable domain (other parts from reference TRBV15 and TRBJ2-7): DAMVIQNPRYQVTQFGKPVTLSCSQTLNHNVMYWYQQKSSQAPKLLFHYYDKDFNNEADTPDNFQSRRPNTSFCFLDIRSPGLGDTAMYLCAIGGQAPYEQYFGPGTRLTVT.

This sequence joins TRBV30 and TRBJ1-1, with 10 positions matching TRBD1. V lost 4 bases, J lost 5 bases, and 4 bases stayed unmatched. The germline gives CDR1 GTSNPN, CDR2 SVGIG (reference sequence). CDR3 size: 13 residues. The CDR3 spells CAWKGQGITEAFF. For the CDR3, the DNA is TGTGCCTGGAAGGGACAGGGGATAACTGAAGCTTTCTTT.

The CDR3 nucleotides are TGCAGTGCCATCCTAGCGGGGGGGCCAGGGGAGCAGTTCTTC. Its protein is CSAILAGGPGEQFF. The chain employs TRBV20-1 and TRBJ2-1; TRBD2 matches 12 bases. J was trimmed by 10 bases and V by 6 bases; bases with no gene match: 10. Germline V CDR1 and CDR2: DFQATT, SNEGSKA (reference sequence). This CDR3 has 14 residues.

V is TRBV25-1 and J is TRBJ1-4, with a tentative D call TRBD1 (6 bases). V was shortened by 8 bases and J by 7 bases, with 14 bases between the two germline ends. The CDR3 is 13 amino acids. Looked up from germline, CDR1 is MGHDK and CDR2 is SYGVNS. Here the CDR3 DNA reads TGTGCCAGCTTGGGGGGCAGAGGTGAAAAACTGTTTTTT. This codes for CASLGGRGEKLFF.

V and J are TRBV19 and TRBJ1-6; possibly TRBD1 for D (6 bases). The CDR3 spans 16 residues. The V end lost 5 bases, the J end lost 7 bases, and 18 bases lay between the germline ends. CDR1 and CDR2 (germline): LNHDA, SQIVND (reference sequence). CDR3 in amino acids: CASSPYSGTLNSPLHF. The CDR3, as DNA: TGTGCCAGTAGTCCCTACTCCGGGACACTAAATTCACCCCTCCACTTT.

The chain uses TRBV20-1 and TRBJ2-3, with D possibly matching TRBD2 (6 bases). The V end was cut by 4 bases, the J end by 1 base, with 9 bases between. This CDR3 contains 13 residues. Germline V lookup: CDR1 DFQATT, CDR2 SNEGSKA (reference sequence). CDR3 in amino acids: CSAKASGTDTQYF. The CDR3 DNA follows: TGCAGTGCTAAGGCTAGCGGCACAGATACGCAGTATTTT.

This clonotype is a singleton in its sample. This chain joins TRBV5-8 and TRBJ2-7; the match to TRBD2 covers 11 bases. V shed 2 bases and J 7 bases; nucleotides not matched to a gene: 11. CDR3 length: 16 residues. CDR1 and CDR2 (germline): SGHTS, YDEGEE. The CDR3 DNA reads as TGTGCCAGCAGCTTCCTCGTAGCGGGGGGGCAAAGGGAGCAGTACTTC. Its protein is CASSFLVAGGQREQYF.

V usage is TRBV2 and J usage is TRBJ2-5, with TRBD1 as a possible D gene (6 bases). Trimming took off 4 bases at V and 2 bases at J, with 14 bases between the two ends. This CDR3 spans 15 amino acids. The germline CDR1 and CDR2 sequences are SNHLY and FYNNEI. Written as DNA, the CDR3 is TGTGCCAGCAGTGGGAATCGACAGGTGCAAGAGACCCAGTACTTC. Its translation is CASSGNRQVQETQYF.

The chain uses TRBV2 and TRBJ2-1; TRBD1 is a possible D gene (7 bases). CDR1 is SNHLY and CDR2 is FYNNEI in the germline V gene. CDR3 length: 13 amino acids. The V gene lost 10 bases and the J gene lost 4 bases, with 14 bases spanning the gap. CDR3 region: CANQGGAYNEQFF. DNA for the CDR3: TGTGCCAACCAGGGGGGTGCATACAATGAGCAGTTCTTC.

CDR3 coding DNA: TGCAGCGTTGAAAGGAACAGCTACTATGGCTACACCTTC. Residues: CSVERNSYYGYTF. The V gene is TRBV29-1, the J gene TRBJ1-2, with unresolved D. Trimming shortened V by 2 bases and J by 3 bases, and 10 bases separated the two germline ends. This CDR3 has 13 residues. Germline V gives CDR1 SQVTM, CDR2 ANQGSEA.

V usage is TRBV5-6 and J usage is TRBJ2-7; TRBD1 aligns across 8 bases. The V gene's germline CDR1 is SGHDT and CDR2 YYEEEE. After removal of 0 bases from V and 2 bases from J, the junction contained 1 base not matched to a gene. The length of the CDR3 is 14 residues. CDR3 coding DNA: TGTGCCAGCAGCTTGGGGACAGGGACCTACGAGCAGTACGTC. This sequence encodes CASSLGTGTYEQYV.

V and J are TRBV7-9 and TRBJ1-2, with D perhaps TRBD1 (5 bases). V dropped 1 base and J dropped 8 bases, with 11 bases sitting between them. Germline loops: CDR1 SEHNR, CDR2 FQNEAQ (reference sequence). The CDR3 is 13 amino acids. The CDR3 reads CASSLGGAEGYTF. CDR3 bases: TGTGCCAGCAGCTTAGGAGGGGCGGAGGGCTACACCTTC.

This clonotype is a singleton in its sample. CDR3 in amino acids: CAWSFGLETQYF. In DNA form, the CDR3 reads TGTGCCTGGAGCTTTGGGTTAGAGACCCAGTACTTC. V is TRBV30 and J is TRBJ2-5; no reliable D call. The CDR3 spans 12 residues. Germline V gene sequence: CDR1 GTSNPN, CDR2 SVGIG (reference sequence). V was trimmed by 3 bases and J by 4 bases, leaving 9 bases between them. Combining the CDR3 with reference TRBV30 and TRBJ2-5 gives the whole variable domain SQTIHQWPATLVQPVGSPLSLECTVEGTSNPNLYWYRQAAGRGLQLLFYSVGIGQISSEVPQNLSASRPQDRQFILSSKKLLLSDSGFYLCAWSFGLETQYFGPGTRLLVL.